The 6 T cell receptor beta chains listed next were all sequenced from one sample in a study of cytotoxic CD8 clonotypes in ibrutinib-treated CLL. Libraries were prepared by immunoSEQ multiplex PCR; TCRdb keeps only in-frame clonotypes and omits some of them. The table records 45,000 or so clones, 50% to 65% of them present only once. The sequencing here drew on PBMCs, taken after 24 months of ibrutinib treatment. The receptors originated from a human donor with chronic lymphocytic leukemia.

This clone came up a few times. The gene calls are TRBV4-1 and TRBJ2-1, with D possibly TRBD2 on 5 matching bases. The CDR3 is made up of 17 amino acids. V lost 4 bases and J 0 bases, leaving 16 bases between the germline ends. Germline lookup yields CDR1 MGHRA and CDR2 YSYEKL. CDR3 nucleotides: TGCGCCAGCAGCCCTCCCCGTGGAGGAAGCTCCTACAATGAGCAGTTCTTC. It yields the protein CASSPPRGGSSYNEQFF.

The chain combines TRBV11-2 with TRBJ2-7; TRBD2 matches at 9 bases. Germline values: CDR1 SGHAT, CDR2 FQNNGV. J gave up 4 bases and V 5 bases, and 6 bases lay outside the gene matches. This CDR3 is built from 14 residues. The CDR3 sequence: CASSQQAGGYEQYF. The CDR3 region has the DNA TGTGCCAGCAGCCAACAAGCGGGGGGTTACGAGCAGTACTTC.

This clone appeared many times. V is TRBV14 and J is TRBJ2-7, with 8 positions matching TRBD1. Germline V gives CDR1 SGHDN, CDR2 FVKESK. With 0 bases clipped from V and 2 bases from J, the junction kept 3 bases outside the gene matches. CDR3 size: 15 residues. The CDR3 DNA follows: TGTGCCAGCAGCCAAGATGTGGGACAGGCCTACGAGCAGTACTTC. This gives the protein CASSQDVGQAYEQYF.

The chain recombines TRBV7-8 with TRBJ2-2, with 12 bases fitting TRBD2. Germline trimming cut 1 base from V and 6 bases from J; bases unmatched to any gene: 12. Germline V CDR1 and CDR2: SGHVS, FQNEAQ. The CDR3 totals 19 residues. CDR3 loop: CASSLVASGGAHGPGELFF. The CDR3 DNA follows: TGTGCCAGCAGCTTAGTCGCTAGCGGGGGGGCCCATGGACCCGGGGAGCTGTTTTTT.

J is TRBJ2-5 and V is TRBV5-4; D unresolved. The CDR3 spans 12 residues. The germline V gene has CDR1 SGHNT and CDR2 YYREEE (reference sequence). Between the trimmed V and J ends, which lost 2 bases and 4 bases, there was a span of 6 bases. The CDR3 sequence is CASSFPLETQYF. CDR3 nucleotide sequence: TGTGCCAGCAGCTTTCCGTTAGAGACCCAGTACTTC.

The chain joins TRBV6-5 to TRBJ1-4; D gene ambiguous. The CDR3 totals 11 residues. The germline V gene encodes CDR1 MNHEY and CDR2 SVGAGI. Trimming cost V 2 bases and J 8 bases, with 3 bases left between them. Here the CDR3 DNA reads TGTGCCAGCAGTTACGGGGAAAAACTGTTTTTT. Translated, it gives CASSYGEKLFF.